These 3 T cell receptor beta chains were all obtained from the same sample, sequenced in a study of blood T cell repertoires in COVID-19. Generated by immunoSEQ multiplex PCR, the TCRdb table keeps only in-frame clones and is missing some. The table lists 80,000 to 100,000 clones, about 80% of them singletons. Input material: peripheral blood. These receptors were collected from a human donor in a cohort sampled during active COVID-19.

V is TRBV7-6 and J is TRBJ2-3; 8 bases align to TRBD2. The CDR3 has 14 amino acids. The trim removed 5 bases at V and 6 bases at J, leaving 7 bases unmatched. The germline CDR1 and CDR2 sequences are SGHVS and FNYEAQ. The CDR3 is CASSSRGGVDTQYF. The CDR3, as DNA: TGTGCCAGCAGCAGCCGGGGGGGCGTGGATACGCAGTATTTT.

This chain uses TRBV15 with TRBJ1-5; possibly TRBD1 for D (6 bases). From germline, CDR1 is LNHNV and CDR2 YYDKDF (reference sequence). CDR3 length equals 15 residues. V was clipped by 9 bases and J by 6 bases, with 21 bases between them. CDR3 bases: TGTGCCACTGCCGCTCTCAGGGGAGTCAGTCAGCCCCAGCATTTT. Translated: CATAALRGVSQPQHF.

This clone was found once. V gene TRBV2 combines with J gene TRBJ2-2; D perhaps matches TRBD1 (7 bases). The CDR3 consists of 13 residues. The germline CDR1 and CDR2 sequences are SNHLY and FYNNEI. V dropped 4 bases and J dropped 7 bases, with 10 bases sitting between them. The CDR3 is CASSGQGGGELFF. The CDR3 coding sequence is TGTGCCAGCAGTGGACAGGGAGGCGGGGAGCTGTTTTTT. The full variable domain, its missing parts supplied by reference TRBV2 and TRBJ2-2, is EPEVTQTPSHQVTQMGQEVILRCVPISNHLYFYWYRQILGQKVEFLVSFYNNEISEKSEIFDDQFSVERPDGSNFTLKIRSTKLEDSAMYFCASSGQGGGELFFGEGSRLTVL.